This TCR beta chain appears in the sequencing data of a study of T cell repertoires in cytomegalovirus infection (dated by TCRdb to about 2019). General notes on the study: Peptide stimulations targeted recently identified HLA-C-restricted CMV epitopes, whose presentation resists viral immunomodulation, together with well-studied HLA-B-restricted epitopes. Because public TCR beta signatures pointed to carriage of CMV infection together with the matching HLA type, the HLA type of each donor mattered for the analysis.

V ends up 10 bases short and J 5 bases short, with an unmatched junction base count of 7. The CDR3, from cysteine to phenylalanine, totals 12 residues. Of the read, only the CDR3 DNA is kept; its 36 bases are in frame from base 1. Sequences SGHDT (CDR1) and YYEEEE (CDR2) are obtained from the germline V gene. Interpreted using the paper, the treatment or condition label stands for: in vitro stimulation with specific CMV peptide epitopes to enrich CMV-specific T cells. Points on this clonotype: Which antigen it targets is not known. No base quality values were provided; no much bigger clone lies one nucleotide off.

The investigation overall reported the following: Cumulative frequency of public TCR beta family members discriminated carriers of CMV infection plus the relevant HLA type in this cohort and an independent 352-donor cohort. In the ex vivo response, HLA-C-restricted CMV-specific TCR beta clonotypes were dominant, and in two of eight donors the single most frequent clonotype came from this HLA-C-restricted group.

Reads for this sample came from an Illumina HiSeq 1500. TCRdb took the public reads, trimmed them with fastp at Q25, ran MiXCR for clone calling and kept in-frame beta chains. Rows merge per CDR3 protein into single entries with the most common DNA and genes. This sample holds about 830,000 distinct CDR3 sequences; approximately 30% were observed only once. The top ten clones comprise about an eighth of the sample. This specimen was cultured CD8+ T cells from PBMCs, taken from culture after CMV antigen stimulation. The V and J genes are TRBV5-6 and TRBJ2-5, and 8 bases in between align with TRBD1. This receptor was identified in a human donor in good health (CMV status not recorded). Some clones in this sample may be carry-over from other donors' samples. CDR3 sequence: CAGHRGTETQYF. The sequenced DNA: TGTGCCGGCCACAGGGGGACGGAGACCCAGTACTTC.